This T cell receptor (beta chain) was sequenced in a study of blood T cell repertoires in COVID-19. Study information: Acute and convalescent COVID-19 specimens originated in the United States, Italy and Spain.

The method was immunoSEQ multiplex PCR; TCRdb's version includes in-frame clones alone and lacks a portion of them. This table has around 200,000 clones, 85% to 90% appearing once. Germline V gene lookup returns CDR1 LNHDA and CDR2 SQIVND (reference sequence). Trimming removed 5 bases from V and 8 bases from J, with 12 bases in between. The CDR3 covers 12 residues. The TCR was taken from a woman aged 45 to 65 with acute or convalescent COVID-19. Sequenced input: peripheral blood. This chain joins TRBV19 and TRBJ1-1, with D unresolved. As DNA, the CDR3 is TGTGCCAGTAGTCGGTTAACAGCCGAAGCTTTCTTT. This translates into CASSRLTAEAFF.